Presented here are 14 T cell receptor beta chains from one specimen sequenced in a study of cytomegalovirus exposure and HLA in healthy donors. PCR amplification relied on 60 Vbeta primers (plus 13 Jbeta primers). TCRdb keeps only in-frame clones here, not all; method: immunoSEQ multiplex PCR. This repertoire includes 130,000 or so clones. Material for sequencing was PBMCs. Every receptor here comes from a woman in her thirties or forties in good health and CMV-seronegative.

Here the CDR3 reads CASSALTRLDTQYF. CDR3 bases: TGTGCCAGCAGTGCCCTCACCAGATTGGATACGCAGTATTTT. This chain joins TRBV28 and TRBJ2-3; D is ambiguous. CDR1 and CDR2 (germline): MDHEN, SYDVKM. V dropped 5 bases and J dropped 6 bases, with 15 bases sitting between them. The CDR3 covers 14 residues.

The chain employs TRBV4-2 and TRBJ1-4, with 10 bases lining up with TRBD1. V gave up 0 bases and J gave up 8 bases; unmatched junction bases: 6. This CDR3 region has 16 residues. CDR1 LGHNA and CDR2 YNFKEQ come from the germline V gene. The CDR3 region is CASSQDRTGGWEKLFF. The CDR3 DNA reads as TGTGCCAGCAGCCAAGACCGGACAGGGGGTTGGGAAAAACTGTTTTTT.

The CDR3 DNA sequence: TGTGCCAGCAGCTTAGATTTGGGGGGGGACACTGAAGCTTTCTTT. Residues: CASSLDLGGDTEAFF. The chain couples TRBV7-2 to TRBJ1-1; D perhaps matches TRBD1 (5 bases). V was trimmed by 1 base and J by 3 bases, leaving 12 bases between them. The CDR3 spans 15 residues. Germline lookup yields CDR1 SGHTA and CDR2 FQGNSA.

V usage is TRBV18 and J usage is TRBJ1-2; D unclear. Germline CDR1 is KGHSH and CDR2 is LQKENI. V lost 0 bases, J lost 11 bases, and 13 bases lay in between. The CDR3 contains 13 residues. For the CDR3, the DNA is TGTGCCAGCTCACCACCCCTCAGGTCAGGATACACCTTC. Its protein is CASSPPLRSGYTF.

About this clone: Germline is not matched at one junction end, which may reflect a read error. This chain uses TRBV6-5 with TRBJ2-5; weak D call: TRBD1 (6 bases). The J call may be faulty, since TRBJ2-7 better matches the DNA end. The CDR3 runs to 14 residues. From germline, CDR1 is MNHEY and CDR2 SVGAGI. CDR3 amino acids: CTSSPLRGWDEQYF. The CDR3 DNA reads as TGTACCAGCAGCCCGCTCAGGGGCTGGGACGAGCAGTACTTC.

The gene calls are TRBV7-9 and TRBJ1-2; 8 nucleotides line up with TRBD1. The J segment lost 6 bases and the V segment lost 5 bases, leaving 14 bases of the junction unmatched. Germline V gives CDR1 SEHNR, CDR2 FQNEAQ (reference sequence). This CDR3 spans 16 amino acids. The CDR3 loop reads CASSHRTGNGLDGYTF. In DNA form, the CDR3 reads TGTGCCAGCAGCCACCGGACAGGGAATGGGTTGGATGGCTACACCTTC.

The chain combines TRBV6-1 with TRBJ2-7; 7 nucleotides line up with TRBD1. Unmatched junction bases numbered 14, after V lost 7 bases and J lost 5 bases. Germline V lookup: CDR1 MNHNS, CDR2 SASEGT. This CDR3 is 15 amino acids long. The CDR3 here is CASIKGAGTPHEQYV. CDR3 in DNA: TGTGCCAGCATTAAGGGGGCAGGGACCCCCCACGAGCAGTACGTC.

V usage is TRBV2 and J usage is TRBJ2-5; 8 bases line up with TRBD2. This CDR3 has 15 amino acids. The ends lost 4 bases at V and 5 bases at J; junction bases unmatched: 9. The germline gives CDR1 SNHLY, CDR2 FYNNEI. The CDR3 reads CASSGAGGPSETQYF. The CDR3 DNA reads TGTGCCAGCAGTGGGGCGGGGGGCCCCTCCGAGACCCAGTACTTC.

This rearrangement joins TRBV5-1 to TRBJ1-1; 10 positions match TRBD1. This CDR3 has 16 amino acids. The germline V gene has CDR1 SGHRS and CDR2 YFSETQ. After removal of 0 bases from V and 5 bases from J, the junction contained 7 bases not matched to a gene. CDR3 sequence: CASSLGQGAGGTEAFF. CDR3 DNA sequence: TGCGCCAGCAGCTTGGGACAGGGGGCGGGGGGGACTGAAGCTTTCTTT.

V usage is TRBV5-1 and J usage is TRBJ1-2; D gene unclear. The V gene's germline CDR1 is SGHRS and CDR2 YFSETQ. The CDR3 has 15 amino acids. The V and J ends lost 4 bases and 0 bases respectively, with 13 bases between them. The CDR3 reads CASSQEIGANYGYTF. The CDR3 DNA reads as TGCGCCAGCAGCCAGGAGATCGGGGCTAACTATGGCTACACCTTC.

The chain joins TRBV18 to TRBJ2-3; no firm D call. The CDR3 is 16 amino acids. Trimming shortened V by 6 bases and J by 0 bases, and 16 bases separated the two germline ends. Germline values: CDR1 KGHSH, CDR2 LQKENI. CDR3 coding DNA: TGTGCCAGCTCGCCTTACAGTGGGTTTAGCACAGATACGCAGTATTTT. It codes for CASSPYSGFSTDTQYF.

The V and J genes are TRBV4-2 and TRBJ1-2; possibly TRBD1 for D (6 bases). CDR1 LGHNA and CDR2 YNFKEQ come from the germline V gene. V was trimmed by 0 bases and J by 5 bases, leaving 13 bases between them. CDR3 size: 15 residues. The CDR3 sequence is CASSQEAGARYGYTF. CDR3 sequence (DNA): TGTGCCAGCAGCCAAGAGGCGGGGGCGCGGTATGGCTACACCTTC.

This chain links TRBV6-1 with TRBJ1-1, with TRBD1 matching over 7 bases. The CDR3 totals 16 residues. Germline CDR1 and CDR2: MNHNS and SASEGT. V lost 3 bases to trimming and J lost 0 bases; unmatched junction nucleotides: 7. CDR3 coding DNA: TGTGCCAGCAGTGATTACGCTGGGACAGTGAACACTGAAGCTTTCTTT. Translated, it gives CASSDYAGTVNTEAFF.

The V call is TRBV9, the J call TRBJ2-6; D uncertain. The ends were cut back, 4 bases at V and 2 bases at J, with 10 bases in the middle. There are 15 residues in the CDR3. Germline values: CDR1 SGDLS, CDR2 YYNGEE. The CDR3 coding sequence is TGTGCCAGCAGCAAGACTGGAGCTGGGGCCAACGTCCTGACTTTC. Translated, it gives CASSKTGAGANVLTF.